These T cell receptor beta chains were read from a single sample in a study of naive and memory T cell subsets. TCRdb processed the UMI-ligation and nested PCR reads anew with MiXCR; each CDR3 protein has one entry. The repertoire holds 80,000 or so distinct CDR3 sequences, with approximately 10% as singletons. The sample consisted of naive CD8+ T cells from blood. These receptors originate from a human donor in good health. Each CDR3 is given with its conserved first and last residue. The order of the fields is D gene, clone size, V gene, J gene, CDR3 protein, CDR3 DNA. The D gene is left open where the match is weak. Clone sizes are given selectively: once, few, many, or a class where the clone is expanded.

TRBD2	.	TRBV12-3/TRBV12-4	TRBJ2-7	CASSFRLAGVEQYF	TGTGCCAGCAGTTTTAGACTAGCGGGAGTCGAGCAGTACTTC
.	many	TRBV29-1	TRBJ1-2	CSVPGSYGYTF	TGCAGCGTTCCGGGGAGCTATGGCTACACCTTC
.	few	TRBV6-5	TRBJ2-3	CASSYSEGTDTQYF	TGTGCCAGCAGTTACTCGGAGGGTACAGATACGCAGTATTTT
TRBD1	.	TRBV29-1	TRBJ2-3	CSVEDLVLPDRSLTDTQYF	TGCAGCGTTGAAGATTTGGTACTTCCGGACAGGAGCTTGACAGATACGCAGTATTTT
.	many	TRBV29-1	TRBJ1-1	CSALIRGASAFF	TGCAGCGCCCTTATAAGGGGGGCCTCAGCTTTCTTT
.	few	TRBV5-5	TRBJ2-3	CASSLDIPDTQYF	TGTGCCAGCAGCTTGGACATTCCAGATACGCAGTATTTT
TRBD2	.	TRBV3-1	TRBJ2-7	CASSQFPAGSSYEQYF	TGTGCCAGCAGCCAATTCCCAGCGGGAAGCTCCTACGAGCAGTACTTC
TRBD2	many	TRBV12-3/TRBV12-4	TRBJ2-7	CASSTTSGGTYEQYF	TGTGCCAGCAGTACCACTAGCGGGGGGACCTACGAGCAGTACTTC
.	.	TRBV30	TRBJ2-3	CAWSFPDKKVPDTQYF	TGTGCCTGGAGTTTCCCTGACAAGAAGGTTCCAGATACGCAGTATTTT
TRBD2	few	TRBV27	TRBJ2-2	CASNAGAVTGELFF	TGTGCCAGCAATGCGGGAGCGGTCACCGGGGAGCTGTTTTTT
TRBD1	many	TRBV4-2	TRBJ1-1	CASSPTGAGNTEAFF	TGTGCCAGCAGCCCAACAGGGGCGGGGAACACTGAAGCTTTCTTT
TRBD2	.	TRBV2	TRBJ2-3	CATWGLAGTDTQYF	TGTGCCACCTGGGGACTAGCGGGCACAGATACGCAGTATTTT
.	many	TRBV9	TRBJ2-7	CASSVGVGGRPFDEQYF	TGTGCCAGCAGCGTAGGGGTGGGGGGTCGCCCGTTCGACGAGCAGTACTTC
TRBD1	many	TRBV12-3/TRBV12-4	TRBJ1-5	CASSSRTGAWQPQHF	TGTGCCAGCAGTTCGCGGACAGGGGCTTGGCAGCCCCAGCATTTT
.	.	TRBV4-1	TRBJ1-1	CASVREAGMNTEAFF	TGCGCCAGCGTGAGGGAAGCGGGCATGAACACTGAAGCTTTCTTT
TRBD2	many	TRBV18	TRBJ2-5	CASSPGYLLAGDVETQYF	TGTGCCAGCTCACCAGGCTACCTACTAGCGGGAGATGTGGAGACCCAGTACTTC
TRBD2	few	TRBV29-1	TRBJ2-2	CSVEVTSGRGTGELFF	TGCAGCGTTGAAGTGACTAGCGGGAGGGGTACCGGGGAGCTGTTTTTT
TRBD2	.	TRBV3-1	TRBJ2-7	CASSATAAGNTYEQYF	TGTGCCAGCAGCGCAACAGCAGCGGGAAATACCTACGAGCAGTACTTC
TRBD1	many	TRBV12-3/TRBV12-4	TRBJ2-7	CASSWDSYEQYF	TGTGCCAGCAGTTGGGACAGCTACGAGCAGTACTTC
TRBD1	.	TRBV5-5	TRBJ2-5	CASSALEGAWETQYF	TGTGCCAGCAGCGCATTAGAGGGGGCTTGGGAGACCCAGTACTTC
TRBD2	.	TRBV29-1	TRBJ2-1	CSAPVTSGRPEQFF	TGCAGCGCACCCGTGACTAGCGGGAGACCCGAGCAGTTCTTC
.	few	TRBV19	TRBJ2-1	CASSIYRSSYNEQFF	TGTGCCAGTAGTATATACAGAAGCTCCTACAATGAGCAGTTCTTC
.	.	TRBV19	TRBJ2-3	CASSWGEDTQYF	TGTGCCAGTAGTTGGGGGGAAGATACGCAGTATTTT
.	few	TRBV28	TRBJ1-6	CASIPAQGLVNSPLHF	TGTGCCAGCATTCCTGCCCAGGGTCTCGTTAATTCACCCCTCCACTTT
.	.	TRBV3-1	TRBJ2-5	CASSQDGSRQETQYF	TGTGCCAGCAGCCAAGATGGTTCCCGACAAGAGACCCAGTACTTC
.	few	TRBV7-2	TRBJ2-7	CASSLVQSIVYEQYF	TGTGCCAGCAGCTTAGTACAGTCCATCGTCTACGAGCAGTACTTC
TRBD1	many	TRBV6-5	TRBJ2-7	CASSYDRDYEQYF	TGTGCCAGCAGTTACGACAGGGACTACGAGCAGTACTTC
.	few	TRBV15	TRBJ2-2	CATSRDGESNGELFF	TGTGCCACCAGCAGAGATGGAGAGAGTAACGGGGAGCTGTTTTTT
TRBD1	many	TRBV3-1	TRBJ2-7	CASSQKDRSGEQYF	TGTGCCAGCAGCCAAAAGGACAGGTCCGGCGAGCAGTACTTC
.	.	TRBV28	TRBJ2-7	CASSPPPPASYEQYF	TGTGCCAGCAGTCCGCCTCCTCCAGCCTCCTACGAGCAGTACTTC
TRBD2	.	TRBV7-2	TRBJ2-1	CASRGGGSYNEQFF	TGTGCCAGCAGGGGGGGGGGATCCTACAATGAGCAGTTCTTC
.	.	TRBV29-1	TRBJ2-1	CSGELDRSRYNEQFF	TGCAGCGGAGAGCTTGACAGGTCGAGATACAATGAGCAGTTCTTC
.	few	TRBV29-1	TRBJ1-1	CSVEPDNRGEAFF	TGCAGCGTTGAACCCGACAATCGGGGTGAAGCTTTCTTT
.	.	TRBV4-1	TRBJ2-2	CASSQDLRERELFF	TGCGCCAGCAGCCAAGATCTCAGGGAGCGGGAGCTGTTTTTT
.	few	TRBV12-3/TRBV12-4	TRBJ2-3	CASSLSVRGRASTDTQYF	TGTGCCAGCAGTTTATCTGTCAGGGGGAGGGCTAGCACAGATACGCAGTATTTT
.	many	TRBV5-6	TRBJ2-3	CASSFRGPRRTDTQYF	TGTGCCAGCAGCTTCCGGGGACCTCGCAGGACAGATACGCAGTATTTT
.	few	TRBV12-5	TRBJ1-1	CASGLEGNTEAFF	TGTGCTAGTGGTTTGGAGGGGAACACTGAAGCTTTCTTT
TRBD1	.	TRBV9	TRBJ2-3	CASSGTGTGYTDTQYF	TGTGCCAGCAGCGGGACCGGGACAGGGTATACAGATACGCAGTATTTT
TRBD1	many	TRBV11-2	TRBJ2-2	CASSLETTGTVTGELFF	TGTGCCAGCAGCTTAGAAACGACAGGGACGGTCACCGGGGAGCTGTTTTTT
.	.	TRBV20-1	TRBJ2-3	CSARGLRLLDLADTQYF	TGCAGTGCTAGGGGGCTAAGACTACTCGACCTTGCCGATACGCAGTATTTT
.	few	TRBV5-1	TRBJ2-7	CASSLRSPRGKAYEQYF	TGCGCCAGCAGCTTGCGGTCCCCCAGGGGTAAGGCCTACGAGCAGTACTTC
TRBD1	many	TRBV28	TRBJ2-7	CASSLTGGIYEQYF	TGTGCCAGCAGCTTAACAGGGGGCATCTACGAGCAGTACTTC
TRBD2	once	TRBV9	TRBJ2-5	CASSPRGDPETQYF	TGTGCCAGCAGCCCCCGGGGGGACCCGGAGACCCAGTACTTC
.	few	TRBV3-1	TRBJ2-1	CASSQEQGFVAYNEQFF	TGTGCCAGCAGCCAAGAACAGGGATTTGTCGCCTACAATGAGCAGTTCTTC
.	few	TRBV27	TRBJ1-4	CASIPVPRNEKLFF	TGTGCCAGCATCCCGGTCCCCAGGAATGAAAAACTGTTTTTT
.	many	TRBV12-3/TRBV12-4	TRBJ1-3	CASSLAVVSGNTIYF	TGTGCCAGCAGTTTAGCGGTGGTATCTGGAAACACCATATATTTT
TRBD1	.	TRBV7-8	TRBJ1-5	CASSLYWDRGSNQPQHF	TGTGCCAGCAGCTTATATTGGGACAGGGGAAGCAATCAGCCCCAGCATTTT
.	many	TRBV28	TRBJ1-5	CASRSVQDTDQPQHF	TGTGCCAGTAGAAGTGTACAGGACACAGATCAGCCCCAGCATTTT
.	many	TRBV6-5	TRBJ1-3	CASSIRAQALIFGNTIYF	TGTGCCAGCAGCATCCGCGCGCAGGCATTGATCTTTGGAAACACCATATATTTT
.	many	TRBV20-1	TRBJ2-1	CSELQTGSNEQFF	TGCAGCGAATTACAAACAGGGAGCAATGAGCAGTTCTTC
.	few	TRBV4-1	TRBJ2-3	CASSQGSAGSTDTQYF	TGCGCCAGCAGCCAAGGTTCGGCAGGAAGCACAGATACGCAGTATTTT
TRBD2	few	TRBV4-2	TRBJ2-7	CASSQETASGSYEQYF	TGTGCCAGCAGCCAAGAGACGGCTAGCGGGAGCTACGAGCAGTACTTC
TRBD1	many	TRBV12-5	TRBJ2-7	CASGSQGAYEQYF	TGTGCTAGTGGTTCCCAGGGGGCATACGAGCAGTACTTC
.	few	TRBV14	TRBJ2-5	CASSQVARLETQYF	TGTGCCAGCAGCCAAGTGGCCCGCTTAGAGACCCAGTACTTC
TRBD1	.	TRBV27	TRBJ1-2	CASRWTGGTYGYTF	TGTGCCAGCAGATGGACAGGGGGGACCTATGGCTACACCTTC
TRBD2	few	TRBV27	TRBJ2-7	CASSLRGSGSYEQYF	TGTGCCAGCAGTCTTCGGGGTAGCGGGAGCTACGAGCAGTACTTC
.	many	TRBV10-2	TRBJ1-5	CASSDSTYSNQPQHF	TGCGCCAGCAGTGACAGCACTTATAGCAATCAGCCCCAGCATTTT